This TCR beta chain comes out of a study of cytomegalovirus exposure and HLA in healthy donors (dated 2017 in TCRdb). In terms of the full investigation: In an earlier analysis of around 540 of the donors, 276 Gb of sequence data and approximately 120 million unique TCR beta sequences from 150 million to 200 million T cells were reported. An early release that covered fewer than 800 HLA-typed donors contained around 300 gigabases of sequencing data and 70 million to 100 million unique TCR sequences. Of the 300 to 500 genotyped donors, 75% to 85% were placed in the genetic ancestry cluster associated with self-reported Caucasian donors. The study aimed to test whether signatures of past pathogen exposure could be identified by cataloging public T cell receptors. The study profiled the T cell repertoires of 666 subjects by immunosequencing and related them to cytomegalovirus serostatus. A separate validation cohort of 90 to 150 different subjects was used in addition to the 666-subject first cohort. To predict cytomegalovirus infection status, the study combined high-throughput TCR immunosequencing, statistical association of individual TCRs with disease status, and machine learning. In a later analysis, previously published TCR beta repertoires from 500 to 750 donors were re-analyzed and high-resolution HLA genotyping was added so that TCR occurrence patterns could be studied. Rather than drawing on any new phenotypic data, the later analysis identified candidate immune exposures from TCR beta sequences and the way those sequences occurred across donors. In an earlier analysis of more than 550 of the donors, high-throughput TCR beta sequencing was used to judge whether each TCR beta V gene segment behaved as functional or pseudogenic. Donor age, sex, ethnicity and CMV serostatus were compiled alongside the repertoire data. In a later genetic analysis, genome-wide SNP genotypes for about three fifths of the roughly 670 donors were used, and that subset was treated as a discovery cohort. All discovery cohort repertoires had been generated using a single sequencing platform. HLA typing covered class I and class II loci at four-digit resolution. The number of typed donors differed by locus: 629-630 for A, B, C, DRB1 and DQB1; about 520 for DQA1; over 600 for DPA1; and 400 to 480 for DPB1. Roughly 5 DR-DQ haplotypes were treated as single units for association and clustering because of strong linkage in the cohort. Across around 400 genotyped donors of the cohort, an average of roughly 230,000 unique TCR beta nucleotide sequences per donor were sequenced, and roughly a sixth of those sequences were non-productive. Broader findings and caveats from the paper: Across donors, most TCR sequences were observed very rarely, whereas some public TCRs were present in many individuals. A total of 164 TCR beta chains were listed by the study as associated with cytomegalovirus. Assigning TCR associations to individual alleles was difficult when HLA alleles, especially DR and DQ, strongly co-occurred. The classifier was reported to diagnose cytomegalovirus status with high specificity and sensitivity in both the original cohort and the validation cohort. CMV serostatus was the only immune exposure information available for the cohort. This cohort had only TCR beta chains sequenced, and the lack of alpha or paired-chain data limited which features could be detected. An earlier analysis of some 590 of the donors showed that most TCR beta V segments appeared in productive rearrangements either about 87% or about 30% of the time, which broadly matched IMGT annotations. According to a later analysis, most CMV-associated TCR beta chains appeared to be HLA-restricted, and the HLA associations seemed to be driven largely by CMV exposure. In a later analysis, the rate of TCR association differed among HLA loci, with DRB1 alleles having the most associated TCRs and HLA-C alleles having the fewest. Because HLA typing was missing for some donors at each locus, association tests included only the typed subset. A cluster of highly shared sequence variants was judged likely to be a technical artifact of the sequencing pipeline. A few of the identified cytomegalovirus-associated TCR beta chains were confirmed in vitro to be specific for cytomegalovirus antigens. According to a later genetic analysis, donors in an Asian-associated ancestry cluster had fewer N-insertions in productive TCRs than the approximately 650-donor mean. V-gene and J-gene trimming of TCR beta chains was associated with a missense DCLRE1C variant in a later genetic analysis, and the association was replicated in an independent cohort. Roughly uniform sequencing depth across donors was assumed in presence/absence analyses, although this assumption may not hold. Correlated functional status among segregating V segments might be attributable to linkage disequilibrium, but an unknown experimental factor could not be ruled out. At a false discovery rate of 0.05, a later analysis linked around 17,000 TCR beta sequences to specific HLA alleles. According to the authors, the approach could potentially be generalized to other disease states and immunological phenotypes. A further reported finding was that TCR beta sequences accurately predicted the HLA-A and HLA-B alleles for most subjects in the first cohort. Some IMGT-functional V segments, including TRBV6-2 and TRBV6-3, could not be told apart with the 87-base-pair reads, so those segments were excluded. In a later analysis, several top co-occurrence clusters were reported to appear linked to parvovirus B19, influenza, CMV and Epstein-Barr virus. Because counts were too low, about 15 rarely observed V segments, including chromosome 9 orphons, were left out of the earlier analysis of some 640 of the donors. In a later analysis, HLA-associated TCR beta chains showed more clonal expansion and lower generation probabilities than non-associated chains that were equally common.

Library generation was performed with the immunoSEQ multiplex PCR assay. The multiplex PCR relied on a mix of 60 forward primers for TCR Vbeta segments and 13 reverse primers for TCR Jbeta segments. Amplification of the CDR3 region of rearranged TCR beta genes was performed with a multiplex PCR assay on genomic DNA. The Illumina HiSeq System was used to sequence the amplified TCR beta libraries as 87-base-pair reads. In the paper's pipeline: Across the roughly 600 repertoires, a later analysis counted tens of millions of unique TCR beta chains, around 11 million of which were shared by at least two donors. Raw reads were error-corrected and collapsed into unique sequences by a nearest-neighbor algorithm in which closely related sequences were merged to remove PCR and sequencing errors. To assign V, D and J gene segments, CDR3 sequences were aligned to IMGT reference sequences. For a sequence to be retained, a match of at least six nucleotides was required to both a V gene segment and a J gene segment. A rearrangement counted as productive if the CDR3 had no stop codons and remained in frame with V and J, and every other rearrangement counted as non-productive. CDR3 was defined by IMGT convention, running from the second conserved V-encoded cysteine to the conserved J-encoded phenylalanine. The earlier analysis of some 600 of the donors excluded sequences that lacked an unambiguous match to a single V gene segment. In an earlier analysis of 587 of the donors, V segments were called functional above 56.7% productive rearrangements and were called segregating when the between-donor standard deviation exceeded 5%. To diagnose cytomegalovirus status from the catalog of TCR beta chain sequences, a statistical classification framework was built. A later analysis assigned V and J genes by comparing TCR nucleotide sequences with IMGT/GENE-DB human TR gene sequences. A later analysis assigned CDR3 sequences and most-parsimonious VDJ recombination scenarios with the TCRdist pipeline. In a later analysis, each TCR beta chain was defined by its CDR3 amino acid sequence together with its V-gene family, and reads without a unique V-gene family were excluded. As a way to deal with suspected cross-contamination and a sequencing artifact, a later analysis dropped hundreds of nucleotide sequences that were highly shared and had low generation probability. For each public chain, a later analysis derived a clonal expansion index from normalized ranks of inferred template counts within each repertoire. In a later analysis, generation probabilities were computed with a VDJ recombination model fitted to out-of-frame rearrangements, and the resulting probabilities were checked against IGoR. A later analysis scored TCR-TCR, TCR-HLA and TCR-CMV co-occurrence with hypergeometric tests, applying a repertoire-size bias correction to TCR pairs. To estimate false discovery rates, a later analysis permuted the HLA or CMV assignments 20 times. In a later analysis, co-occurring TCRs were grouped using DBSCAN, and TCRdist sequence similarity was added for clustering within HLA-allele-positive subsets. Repertoires with fewer than 30,000 or more than 120,000 public chains were left out of co-occurrence clustering, as were four to six repertoires with anomalous nucleotide sharing. TCRdb's version of the immuneACCESS table is confined to in-frame rearrangements and falls short of the full clone set. An unresolved V gene accounts for under half of the shortfall where checked; the remainder is of unknown origin. Clonal size and the V and J genes are those of that table, whereas D and trimming came from the DNA. In all, the sample holds 95,000 to 150,000 clones, and roughly four fifths of those were seen once. The ten largest clones add up to roughly 2% of the sample.

Details on this clone: Its antigen specificity is not known. No base-level quality is on record; no much larger clone is a single base apart.

The germline V gene provides CDR1 SGHTA and CDR2 FQGNSA. The CDR3 holds 16 amino acids from the cysteine to the phenylalanine. Just the 48-base CDR3 DNA is kept, in frame starting at base 1. Trimming removed 2 bases from V and 1 base from J; the gene matches leave 3 bases unexplained. The cohort consisted of some 670 healthy bone marrow donors. Cohort members were all nominally healthy when sampled, although unrecorded immune exposures were likely present. The donor was CMV seronegative and was included in the group of a few hundred seronegative cohort members. A peripheral blood sample was provided by each donor, and peripheral blood mononuclear cells were used for TCR beta sequencing. The Qiagen DNeasy Blood Extraction Kit was used to extract genomic DNA from the blood cell samples.

The sequencing sample was made of PBMCs. This chain joins TRBV7-2 to TRBJ2-2; TRBD2 agrees with 8 junctional bases. This TCR was recovered from a man aged 18 to 30 in good health and CMV-seronegative. CDR3 reads: CASSLSGGGNTGELFF. The DNA is TGTGCCAGCAGCTTAAGCGGGGGCGGGAACACCGGGGAGCTGTTTTTT.